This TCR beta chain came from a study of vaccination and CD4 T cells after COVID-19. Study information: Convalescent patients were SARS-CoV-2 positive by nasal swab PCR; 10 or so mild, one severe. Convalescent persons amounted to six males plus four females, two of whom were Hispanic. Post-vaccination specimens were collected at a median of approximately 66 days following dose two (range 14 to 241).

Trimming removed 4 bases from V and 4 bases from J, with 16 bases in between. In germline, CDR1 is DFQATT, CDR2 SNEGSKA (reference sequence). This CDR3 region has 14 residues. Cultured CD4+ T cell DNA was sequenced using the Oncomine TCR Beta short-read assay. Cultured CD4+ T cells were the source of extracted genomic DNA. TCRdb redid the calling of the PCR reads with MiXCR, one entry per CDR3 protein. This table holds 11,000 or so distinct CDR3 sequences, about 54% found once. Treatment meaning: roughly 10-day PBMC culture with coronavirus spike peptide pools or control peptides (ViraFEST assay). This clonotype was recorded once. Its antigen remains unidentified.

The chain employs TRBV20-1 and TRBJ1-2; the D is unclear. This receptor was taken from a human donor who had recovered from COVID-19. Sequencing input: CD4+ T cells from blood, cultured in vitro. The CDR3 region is CSATPGGQFYGYTF. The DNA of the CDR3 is TGCAGTGCTACTCCCGGTGGGCAGTTCTATGGCTACACCTTC.